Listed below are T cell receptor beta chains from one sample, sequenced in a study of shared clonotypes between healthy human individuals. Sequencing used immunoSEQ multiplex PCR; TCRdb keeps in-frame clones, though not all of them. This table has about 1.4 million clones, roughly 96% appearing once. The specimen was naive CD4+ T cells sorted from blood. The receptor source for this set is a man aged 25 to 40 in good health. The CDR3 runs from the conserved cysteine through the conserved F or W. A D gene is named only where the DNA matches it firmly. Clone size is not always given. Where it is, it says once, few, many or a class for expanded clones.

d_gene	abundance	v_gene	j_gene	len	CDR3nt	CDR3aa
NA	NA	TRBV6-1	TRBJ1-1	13	TGTGCCAGCAGTGAAGCTGAAAACACTGAAGCTTTCTTT	CASSEAENTEAFF
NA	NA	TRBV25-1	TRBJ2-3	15	TGTGCCAGCAGTGAATTGAGGCCCGGGGCAGATACGCAGTATTTT	CASSELRPGADTQYF
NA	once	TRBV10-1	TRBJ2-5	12	TGCGCCAGCAGTGACGGAAAAGAGACCCAGTACTTC	CASSDGKETQYF
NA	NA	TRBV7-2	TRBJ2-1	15	TGTGCCAGCAGCCAAGGTAGTCCCACCTACAATGAGCAGTTCTTC	CASSQGSPTYNEQFF
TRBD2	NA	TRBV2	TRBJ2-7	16	TGTGCCAGCAGTGAAGGGGGACTAACCCACCGCAGCGAGCAGTACTTC	CASSEGGLTHRSEQYF
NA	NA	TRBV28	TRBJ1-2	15	TGTGCCAGCAGTTTAACTTGGGGGCAGGGCGATGGCTACACCTTC	CASSLTWGQGDGYTF
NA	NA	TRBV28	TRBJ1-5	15	TGTGCCAGCACTGCGGGACCGTTTTTTTCCCAGCCCCAGCATTTT	CASTAGPFFSQPQHF
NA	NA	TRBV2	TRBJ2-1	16	TGTGCCAGCAGTGGGTTAGCGGGACAGTACTACAATGAGCAGTTCTTC	CASSGLAGQYYNEQFF
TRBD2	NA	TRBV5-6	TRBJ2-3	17	TGTGCCAGCAGCCCGCGTTTTAGCGGGAGTTCCACAGATACGCAGTATTTT	CASSPRFSGSSTDTQYF
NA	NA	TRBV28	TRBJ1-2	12	TGTGCCAGCAGTTTAGAGGGCGTTGGCTACACCTTC	CASSLEGVGYTF
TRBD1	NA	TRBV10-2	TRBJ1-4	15	TGCGCCAGCAGTGAGTTGGCGGGACAGGGTGAAAAACTGTTTTTT	CASSELAGQGEKLFF
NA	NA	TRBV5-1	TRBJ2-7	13	TGCGCCAGCAGCTTACAAGGGGTCGACGAGCAGTACTTC	CASSLQGVDEQYF
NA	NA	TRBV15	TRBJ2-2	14	TGTGCCACCAGCAGAGAGGGTAAAACCGGGGAGCTGTTTTTT	CATSREGKTGELFF
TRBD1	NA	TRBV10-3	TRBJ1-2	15	TGTGCCATCAGTGCCGACAGGGGTGATCGGTATGGCTACACCTTC	CAISADRGDRYGYTF
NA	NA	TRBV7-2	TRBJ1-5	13	TGTGCCAGCTCATACAGGGTGATCGGGCCCCAGCATTTT	CASSYRVIGPQHF
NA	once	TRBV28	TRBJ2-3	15	TGTGCCAGCAGTTTAGTGGGTCCCCGCACAGATACGCAGTATTTT	CASSLVGPRTDTQYF
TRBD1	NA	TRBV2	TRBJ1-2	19	TGTGCCAGCAGGCGATCGGGACAGGGGCCCCGCAGAACTAACTATGGCTACACCTTC	CASRRSGQGPRRTNYGYTF
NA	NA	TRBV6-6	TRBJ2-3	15	TGTGCCAGCAGCCTTACTAGACCCCGCACAGATACGCAGTATTTT	CASSLTRPRTDTQYF
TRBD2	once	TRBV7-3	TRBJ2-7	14	TGTGCCAGCAGCTTAACCCCGGGAGGGCACGAGCAGTACTTC	CASSLTPGGHEQYF
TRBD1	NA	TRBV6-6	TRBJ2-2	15	TGTGCCAGCAGTCGGGGACAGGTATTTTTCGGGGAGCTGTTTTTT	CASSRGQVFFGELFF
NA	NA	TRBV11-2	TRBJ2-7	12	TGTGCCAGCAGCTTAGACTCCTACGAGCAGTACTTC	CASSLDSYEQYF
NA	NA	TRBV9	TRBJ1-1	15	TGTGCCAGCAGCGTAGGTACAGGGCATGAGACTGAAGCTTTCTTT	CASSVGTGHETEAFF
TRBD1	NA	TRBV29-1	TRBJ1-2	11	TGCAGCGTGGAACAGGGGTGGGGCTACACCTTC	CSVEQGWGYTF
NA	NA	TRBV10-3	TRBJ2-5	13	TGTGCCATCAGGCAGGGAGCCCAAGAGACCCAGTACTTC	CAIRQGAQETQYF
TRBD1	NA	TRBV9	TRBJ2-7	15	TGTGCCAGCAGCGTAGACTGGGACAGGGCCTACGAGCAGTACTTC	CASSVDWDRAYEQYF
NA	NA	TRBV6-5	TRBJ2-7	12	TGTGCCAGCAGTCCAACCCTCTACGAGCAGTACTTC	CASSPTLYEQYF
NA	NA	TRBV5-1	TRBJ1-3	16	TGCGCCAGCAGCTTGAAGGAATCATACTCTGGAAACACCATATATTTT	CASSLKESYSGNTIYF
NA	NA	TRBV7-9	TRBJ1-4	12	TGTGCCAGCGGGGCAACTAATGAAAAACTGTTTTTT	CASGATNEKLFF
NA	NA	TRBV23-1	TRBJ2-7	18	TGCGCCAGCAGACGGGGGTTAGACGGGGAGCGACCCCCCTACGAGCAGTACTTC	CASRRGLDGERPPYEQYF
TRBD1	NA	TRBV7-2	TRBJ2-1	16	TGTGCCAGCAGCTTAACCGGGACAGGGGCTTTGAATGAGCAGTTCTTC	CASSLTGTGALNEQFF
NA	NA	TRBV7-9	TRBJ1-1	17	TGTGCCAGCAGCACGAGAATCCAGAGACCTCTAAACACTGAAGCTTTCTTT	CASSTRIQRPLNTEAFF
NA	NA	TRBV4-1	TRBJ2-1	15	TGCGCCAGCAGCCACGACCGGGACATCTACAATGAGCAGTTCTTC	CASSHDRDIYNEQFF
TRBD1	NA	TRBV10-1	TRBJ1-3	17	TGCGCCAGCAGTGAGGAAACGACAGGGCTTGCTGGAAACACCATATATTTT	CASSEETTGLAGNTIYF
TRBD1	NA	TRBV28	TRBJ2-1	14	TGTGCCAGCAGGGGACAGGGGGAAGGTAGTGAGCAGTTCTTC	CASRGQGEGSEQFF
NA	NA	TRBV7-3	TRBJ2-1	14	TGTGCCAGCAGCTTAGCAGGGACCTACAATGAGCAGTTCTTC	CASSLAGTYNEQFF
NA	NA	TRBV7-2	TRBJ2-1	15	TGTGCCAGCAGCTATCCTAGGGTAGTGAACAATGAGCAGTTCTTC	CASSYPRVVNNEQFF
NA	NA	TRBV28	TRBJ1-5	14	TGTGCCAGCAGTTTATCCGGGGGCAGACAGCCCCAGCATTTT	CASSLSGGRQPQHF
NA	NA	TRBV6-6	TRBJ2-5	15	TGTGCCAGCAGTTACTCAACGTTGGGCACAGAGACCCAGTACTTC	CASSYSTLGTETQYF
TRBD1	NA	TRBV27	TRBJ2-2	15	TGTGCCAGCAGTAAGTGGACAGGGTCCGCCGGGGAGCTGTTTTTT	CASSKWTGSAGELFF
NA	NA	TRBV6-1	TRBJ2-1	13	TGTGCCAGCAGTGTTCAGGATAGGGATGAGCAGTTCTTC	CASSVQDRDEQFF